This T cell receptor beta chain appears in the sequencing data of a study of tissue T cells after allogeneic stem cell transplantation. Study results and caveats: Alloreactivity or antigen specificity of tissue TCRs was not determined; some clones might be host cells. Sampling depth was limited, and the cohort was small and clinically varied.

Comment on this clone: Its specificity is not known. Gene labels here are mouse ones. The read ends 1 residue before the CDR3 terminus; that terminus is restored from the germline J gene.

Regarding time point: mouse harvest day 14 after allogeneic transplant. Tail vein injection delivered 10^7 T-cell-depleted bone marrow cells and 10^6 splenic CD5+ T cells. Survey-depth TCRbeta CDR3 sequencing reported V/J genes and productive frequencies. Only in-frame clones appear in the TCRdb table, and some are missing; sequencing was by immunoSEQ multiplex PCR. The data contain nearly 4,000 clones, around 43% of them seen just once; the ten biggest clones take up 25% to 35%. The CDR3 extends over 15 amino acids. Germline-derived CDR1 and CDR2 are LGHNA and YSYQKL. V shed 2 bases and J shed 0 bases, with 8 bases lying between them.

The rearrangement joins TRBV2 to TRBJ1-3, with D uncertain. The TCR originated in a female BALB/c mouse given C57BL/6 T cells with graft-versus-host disease after an allogeneic hematopoietic cell transplant. Sequenced sample: gut tissue. Partial CDR3 DNA: TGTGCCAGCAGCCAACCTCAGAATTCTGGAAATACGCTCTAT. This encodes CASSQPQNSGNTLY. From start to end, the CDR3 is CASSQPQNSGNTLYF.